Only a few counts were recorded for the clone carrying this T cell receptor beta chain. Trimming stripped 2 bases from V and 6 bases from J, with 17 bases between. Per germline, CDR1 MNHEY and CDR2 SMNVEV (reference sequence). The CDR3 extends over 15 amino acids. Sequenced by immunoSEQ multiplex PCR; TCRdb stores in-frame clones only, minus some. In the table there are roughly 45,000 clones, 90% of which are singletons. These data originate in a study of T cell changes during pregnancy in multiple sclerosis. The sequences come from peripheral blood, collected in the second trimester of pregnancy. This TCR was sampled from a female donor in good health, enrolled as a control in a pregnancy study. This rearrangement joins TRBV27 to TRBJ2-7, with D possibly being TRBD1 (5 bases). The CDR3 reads CASSLGSGKYGEQYF. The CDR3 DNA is TGTGCCAGCAGTTTAGGGTCAGGGAAATATGGCGAGCAGTACTTC.